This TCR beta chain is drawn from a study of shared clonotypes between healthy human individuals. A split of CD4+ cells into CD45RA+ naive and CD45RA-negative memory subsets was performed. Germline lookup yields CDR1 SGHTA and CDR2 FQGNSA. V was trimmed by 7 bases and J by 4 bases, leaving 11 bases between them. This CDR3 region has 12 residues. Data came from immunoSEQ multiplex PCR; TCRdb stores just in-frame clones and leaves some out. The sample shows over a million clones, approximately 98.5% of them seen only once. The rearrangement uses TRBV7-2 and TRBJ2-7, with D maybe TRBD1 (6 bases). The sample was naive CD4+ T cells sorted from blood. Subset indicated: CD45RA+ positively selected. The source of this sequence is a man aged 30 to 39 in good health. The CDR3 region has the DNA TGTGCCAGCACGGACGACAGGTACGAGCAGTACTTC. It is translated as CASTDDRYEQYF.